A selection of T cell receptor beta chains follows, all from one sample in a study of shared clonotypes between healthy human individuals. Clones were read by immunoSEQ multiplex PCR, and TCRdb kept only the in-frame ones, dropping some. The sample holds 850,000 to 1,100,000 clones; approximately 80% are singletons and the top ten take 0.89%. Sequences were obtained from memory CD4+ T cells from PBMCs. These receptors were taken from a man between 18 and 35 years old in good health. Some clones in this sample may be carry-over from other donors' samples. The CDR3 runs from the conserved cysteine through the conserved F or W. Fields, in order: D gene, J gene, V gene, clone size, CDR3 protein, CDR3 DNA. A D gene is named only where the DNA matches it firmly. Clone size appears in some rows only: once, few, many, or a class for an expanded clone.

d_call: NA; j_call: TRBJ1-3; v_call: TRBV5-1; clone_size: once; cdr3_aa: CASGDTGNTIYF; cdr3_nt: TGCGCCAGCGGCGATACTGGAAACACCATATATTTT
d_call: NA; j_call: TRBJ2-2; v_call: TRBV5-1; clone_size: NA; cdr3_aa: CASSSLSDGELFF; cdr3_nt: TGCGCCAGCAGCTCACTCTCGGACGGGGAGCTGTTTTTT
d_call: TRBD2; j_call: TRBJ2-3; v_call: TRBV20-1; clone_size: NA; cdr3_aa: CSATSGNTQYF; cdr3_nt: TGCAGTGCCACGAGCGGGAATACGCAGTATTTT
d_call: TRBD1; j_call: TRBJ2-1; v_call: TRBV5-4; clone_size: NA; cdr3_aa: CASSLGSRGPQFF; cdr3_nt: TGTGCCAGCAGCCTAGGGAGCAGGGGGCCTCAGTTCTTC
d_call: NA; j_call: TRBJ2-4; v_call: TRBV28; clone_size: NA; cdr3_aa: CASSSNKEAKNIQYF; cdr3_nt: TGTGCCAGCAGTTCTAACAAGGAAGCCAAAAACATTCAGTACTTC
d_call: NA; j_call: TRBJ1-4; v_call: TRBV15; clone_size: NA; cdr3_aa: CATSRLQGIGEKLFF; cdr3_nt: TGTGCCACCAGCAGGTTACAGGGAATCGGTGAAAAACTGTTTTTT
d_call: NA; j_call: TRBJ2-2; v_call: TRBV7-2; clone_size: few; cdr3_aa: CASSSAGTPTGELFF; cdr3_nt: TGTGCCAGCAGCTCGGCAGGGACCCCAACCGGGGAGCTGTTTTTT
d_call: NA; j_call: TRBJ1-1; v_call: TRBV10-3; clone_size: many; cdr3_aa: CAIGGRGGTEAFF; cdr3_nt: TGTGCCATCGGTGGAAGGGGTGGAACTGAAGCTTTCTTT
d_call: NA; j_call: TRBJ2-7; v_call: TRBV5-1; clone_size: few; cdr3_aa: CASSPQTLYEQYF; cdr3_nt: TGCGCCAGCAGCCCCCAGACTCTTTACGAGCAGTACTTC
d_call: TRBD1; j_call: TRBJ1-1; v_call: TRBV28; clone_size: NA; cdr3_aa: CGSTPRQGAGTEAFF; cdr3_nt: TGTGGCTCTACGCCCCGGCAGGGGGCTGGTACTGAAGCTTTCTTT